This T cell receptor (beta chain) derives from a study of T cell changes during pregnancy in multiple sclerosis. Trimming cost V 4 bases and J 4 bases; bases outside gene matches: 5. This CDR3 spans 14 amino acids. The V gene's germline CDR1 is SGHTA and CDR2 FQGNSA. Here immunoSEQ multiplex PCR was the method, and the copy in TCRdb shows in-frame clones only, minus some. The sample gives 45,000 to 65,000 clones, around 92% of which show up once; about 0.6% is in the top ten. The TCR originated in a female donor with multiple sclerosis, enrolled in a pregnancy study. This rearrangement joins TRBV7-2 to TRBJ2-7, with 9 bases fitting TRBD2. The material sequenced was CD4+ T cells from peripheral blood mononuclear cells, taken after pregnancy. The DNA of the CDR3 is TGTGCCAGCAGCTCGCCTAGCGGGAAGTACGAGCAGTACTTC. Translated: CASSSPSGKYEQYF.